The rows below give T cell receptor beta chains drawn from one sample of a study of shared clonotypes between healthy human individuals. Clones were read by immunoSEQ multiplex PCR, and TCRdb kept only the in-frame ones, dropping some. The sample includes around 690,000 clones, around 90% of them seen just once. Sequencing was performed on memory CD8+ T cells from PBMCs. Every receptor here comes from a man aged 18 to 29 in good health. Some clones in this sample may be carry-over from other donors' samples. CDR3s include the opening cysteine and the closing phenylalanine or tryptophan. A D gene is named only where the DNA matches it firmly. Rows give clone size only sometimes, using once, few, many, or a class for an expanded clone.

d_call,clone_size,v_call,j_call,cdr3_aa,cdr3_nt
TRBD1,.,TRBV27,TRBJ2-6,CASSIIRDRVPGANVLTF,TGTGCCAGCAGTATAATCCGGGACAGGGTACCTGGGGCCAACGTCCTGACTTTC
TRBD1,.,TRBV7-8,TRBJ2-7,CASSLGGPGTGGEQYF,TGTGCCAGCAGCTTAGGTGGCCCCGGGACAGGGGGCGAGCAGTACTTC
TRBD1,few,TRBV6-6,TRBJ2-2,CASSLRGRGTGELFF,TGTGCCAGCAGCCTTAGGGGGCGCGGCACCGGGGAGCTGTTTTTT
.,.,TRBV4-1,TRBJ2-5,CASSSFGQETQYF,TGCGCCAGCAGCTCTTTCGGGCAAGAGACCCAGTACTTC
.,.,TRBV9,TRBJ2-7,CASSVAPGESYEQYF,TGTGCCAGCAGCGTAGCTCCTGGTGAATCCTACGAGCAGTACTTC
.,.,TRBV7-9,TRBJ2-1,CASSTRMSGEMSYNEQFF,TGTGCCAGCAGCACGCGTATGTCGGGGGAGATGTCCTACAATGAGCAGTTCTTC
.,.,TRBV9,TRBJ1-1,CASSVVGREAFF,TGTGCCAGCAGCGTAGTCGGCAGGGAAGCTTTCTTT
TRBD2,.,TRBV6-1,TRBJ2-7,CASSETSGSVNEQYF,TGTGCCAGCAGTGAGACTAGCGGGAGCGTCAACGAGCAGTACTTC
.,few,TRBV27,TRBJ2-7,CASSPGLVHEQYF,TGTGCCAGCAGCCCGGGGCTAGTGCACGAGCAGTACTTC
.,.,TRBV27,TRBJ1-5,CASSPDFAVSTDTQHF,TGTGCCAGCAGTCCCGACTTTGCGGTTAGCACAGATACGCAGCATTTT
TRBD1,.,TRBV7-3,TRBJ2-5,CASSYTGGETQYF,TGTGCCAGCAGCTACACAGGGGGGGAGACCCAGTACTTC
.,.,TRBV9,TRBJ1-5,CASSEGPGEGSNQPQHF,TGTGCCAGCAGCGAAGGCCCGGGGGAGGGTAGCAATCAGCCCCAGCATTTT
.,.,TRBV27,TRBJ1-2,CASRKRETNYGYTF,TGTGCCAGCAGGAAAAGGGAGACTAACTATGGCTACACCTTC
TRBD1,.,TRBV7-9,TRBJ2-1,CATKTGNYNEQFF,TGTGCCACCAAGACAGGGAACTACAATGAGCAGTTCTTC
.,once,TRBV27,TRBJ2-2,CASAEAGELFF,TGTGCCAGTGCGGAGGCCGGGGAGCTGTTTTTT
.,.,TRBV9,TRBJ1-5,CASSADSGIGQPQHF,TGTGCCAGCAGCGCGGACAGCGGAATAGGTCAGCCCCAGCATTTT
.,.,TRBV9,TRBJ2-7,CASSPFQGSYEQYF,TGTGCCAGCAGCCCGTTCCAGGGATCCTACGAGCAGTACTTC
.,.,TRBV28,TRBJ1-2,CASSFIGGRRLGYTF,TGTGCCAGCAGTTTTATCGGGGGCCGCCGTCTTGGCTACACCTTC
TRBD1,once,TRBV29-1,TRBJ2-4,CSVRDRKNIQYF,TGCAGCGTTAGGGACAGAAAAAACATTCAGTACTTC
.,.,TRBV28,TRBJ1-4,CASSFQGRGNEKLFF,TGTGCCAGCAGTTTTCAGGGACGGGGGAATGAAAAACTGTTTTTT
.,.,TRBV7-9,TRBJ2-2,CASGAALFAGELFF,TGTGCCAGCGGGGCAGCCTTGTTCGCCGGGGAGCTGTTTTTT
.,.,TRBV6-5,TRBJ1-4,CATAGRANEKLFF,TGTGCCACCGCGGGGCGGGCTAATGAAAAACTGTTTTTT
.,.,TRBV5-1,TRBJ2-7,CASSLDWTPTYEQYF,TGCGCCAGCAGCTTGGACTGGACACCGACCTACGAGCAGTACTTC
TRBD2,.,TRBV7-2,TRBJ2-7,CASSLGLAGGWEQYF,TGTGCCAGCAGCTTAGGTCTAGCGGGAGGGTGGGAGCAGTACTTC
TRBD1,.,TRBV15,TRBJ2-5,CATSRWGQGAPGETQYF,TGTGCCACCAGCAGATGGGGACAGGGGGCCCCGGGGGAGACCCAGTACTTC
.,.,TRBV6-6,TRBJ2-1,CASSYSEGDNEQFF,TGTGCCAGCAGTTACTCGGAGGGAGACAATGAGCAGTTCTTC
.,.,TRBV25-1,TRBJ2-5,CASSEFAGHETQYF,TGTGCCAGCAGTGAATTCGCAGGCCACGAGACCCAGTACTTC
.,.,TRBV7-9,TRBJ1-4,CASSPDLTQEKLFF,TGTGCCAGCAGCCCGGACCTAACCCAGGAAAAACTGTTTTTT
.,.,TRBV5-6,TRBJ2-2,CASSLGAGELFF,TGTGCCAGCAGCTTGGGGGCCGGGGAGCTGTTTTTT
.,.,TRBV28,TRBJ2-7,CASSFGSSYEQYF,TGTGCCAGCAGTTTCGGCAGTTCCTACGAGCAGTACTTC
.,.,TRBV7-6,TRBJ1-1,CASSLSVIGTEAFF,TGTGCCAGCAGCTTGTCCGTAATAGGCACTGAAGCTTTCTTT